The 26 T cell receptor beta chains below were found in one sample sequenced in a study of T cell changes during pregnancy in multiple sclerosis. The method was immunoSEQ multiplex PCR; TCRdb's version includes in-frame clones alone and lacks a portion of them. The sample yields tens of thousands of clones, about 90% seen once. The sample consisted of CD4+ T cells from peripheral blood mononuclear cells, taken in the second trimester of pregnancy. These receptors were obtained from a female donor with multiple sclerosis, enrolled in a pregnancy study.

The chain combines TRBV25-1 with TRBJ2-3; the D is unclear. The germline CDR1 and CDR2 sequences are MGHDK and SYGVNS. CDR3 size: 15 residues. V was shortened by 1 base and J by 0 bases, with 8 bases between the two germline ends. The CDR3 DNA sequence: TGTGCCAGCAGTGAATTAACAAGTAGCACAGATACGCAGTATTTT. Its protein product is CASSELTSSTDTQYF.

CDR3 region: CASSLNIAGGGEQFF. The CDR3 DNA sequence: TGTGCCAGCAGCTTAAATATAGCGGGGGGCGGTGAGCAGTTCTTC. J is TRBJ2-1 and V is TRBV5-4; 10 bases match TRBD2. Germline V lookup: CDR1 SGHNT, CDR2 YYREEE (reference sequence). Germline trimming cut 2 bases from V and 9 bases from J; bases unmatched to any gene: 8. This CDR3 comprises 15 residues.

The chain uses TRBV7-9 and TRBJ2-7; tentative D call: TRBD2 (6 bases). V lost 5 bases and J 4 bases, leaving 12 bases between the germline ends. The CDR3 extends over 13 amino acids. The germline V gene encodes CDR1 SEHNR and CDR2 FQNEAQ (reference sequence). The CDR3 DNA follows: TGTGCCAGCAGCCTTGGAGGGGTTTACGAGCAGTACTTC. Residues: CASSLGGVYEQYF.

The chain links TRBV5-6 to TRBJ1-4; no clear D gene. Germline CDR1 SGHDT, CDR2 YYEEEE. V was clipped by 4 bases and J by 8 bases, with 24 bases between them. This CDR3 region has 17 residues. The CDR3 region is CASSHVEQSKTGEKLFF. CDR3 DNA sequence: TGTGCCAGCAGCCATGTAGAGCAGAGCAAGACGGGGGAAAAACTGTTTTTT. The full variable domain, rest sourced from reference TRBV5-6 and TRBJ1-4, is DAGVTQSPTHLIKTRGQQVTLRCSPKSGHDTVSWYQQALGQGPQFIFQYYEEEERQRGNFPDRFSGHQFPNYSSELNVNALLLGDSALYLCASSHVEQSKTGEKLFFGSGTQLSVL.

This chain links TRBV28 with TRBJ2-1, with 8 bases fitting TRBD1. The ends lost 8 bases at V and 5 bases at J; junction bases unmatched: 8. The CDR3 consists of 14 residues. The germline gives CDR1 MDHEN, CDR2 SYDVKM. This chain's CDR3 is CASGSGGADNEQFF. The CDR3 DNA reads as TGTGCCAGCGGGTCAGGGGGCGCGGACAATGAGCAGTTCTTC.

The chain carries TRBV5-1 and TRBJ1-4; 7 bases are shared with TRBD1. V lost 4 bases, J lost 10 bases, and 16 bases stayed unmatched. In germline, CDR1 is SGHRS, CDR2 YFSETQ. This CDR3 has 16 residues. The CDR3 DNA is TGCGCCAGCAGCCAGTCACACGGGACAGAAAGAGTAAAACTGTTTTTT. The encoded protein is CASSQSHGTERVKLFF.

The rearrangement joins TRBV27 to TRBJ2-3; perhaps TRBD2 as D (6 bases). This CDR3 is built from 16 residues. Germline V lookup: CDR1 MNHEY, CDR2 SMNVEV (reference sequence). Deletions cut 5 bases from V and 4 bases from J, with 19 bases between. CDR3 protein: CASSRPGTGAPDTQYF. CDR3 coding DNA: TGTGCCAGCAGTCGTCCCGGGACTGGGGCCCCAGATACGCAGTATTTT.

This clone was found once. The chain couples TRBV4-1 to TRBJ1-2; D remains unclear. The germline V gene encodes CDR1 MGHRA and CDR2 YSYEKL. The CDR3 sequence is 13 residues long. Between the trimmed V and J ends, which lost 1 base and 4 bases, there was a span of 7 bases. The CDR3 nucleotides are TGCGCCAGCAGCCAAGGAGGGCGCTATGGCTACACCTTC. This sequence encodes CASSQGGRYGYTF.

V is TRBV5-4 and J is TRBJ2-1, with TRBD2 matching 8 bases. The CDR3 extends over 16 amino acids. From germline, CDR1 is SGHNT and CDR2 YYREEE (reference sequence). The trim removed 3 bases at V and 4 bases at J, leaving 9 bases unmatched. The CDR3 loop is CASSSNSGARYNEQFF. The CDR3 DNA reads TGTGCCAGCAGCTCTAATAGCGGGGCCCGTTACAATGAGCAGTTCTTC.

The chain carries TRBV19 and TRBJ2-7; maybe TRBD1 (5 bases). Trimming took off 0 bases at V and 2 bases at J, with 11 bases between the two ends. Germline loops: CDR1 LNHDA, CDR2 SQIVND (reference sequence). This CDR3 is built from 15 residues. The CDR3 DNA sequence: TGTGCCAGTAGTATAGAGCCAGGGTTTGCCTACGAGCAGTACTTC. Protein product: CASSIEPGFAYEQYF.

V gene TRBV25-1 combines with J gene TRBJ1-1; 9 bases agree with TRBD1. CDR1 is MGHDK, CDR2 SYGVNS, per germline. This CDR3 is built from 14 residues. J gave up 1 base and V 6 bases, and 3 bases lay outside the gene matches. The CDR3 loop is CASRPTGGNTEAFF. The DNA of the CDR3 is TGTGCCAGCAGACCGACAGGGGGGAACACTGAAGCTTTCTTT.

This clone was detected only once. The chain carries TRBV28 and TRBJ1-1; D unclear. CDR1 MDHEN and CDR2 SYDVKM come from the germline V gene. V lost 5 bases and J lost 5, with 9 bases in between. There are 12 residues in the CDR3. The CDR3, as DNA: TGTGCCAGCAGTCATAGAAGTACTGAAGCTTTCTTT. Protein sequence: CASSHRSTEAFF.

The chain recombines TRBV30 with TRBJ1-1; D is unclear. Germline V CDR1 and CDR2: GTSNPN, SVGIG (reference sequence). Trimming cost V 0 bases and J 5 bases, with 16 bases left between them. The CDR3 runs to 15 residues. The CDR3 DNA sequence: TGTGCCTGGAGTGTACTATCCTCGCTGGAGACTGAAGCTTTCTTT. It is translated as CAWSVLSSLETEAFF.

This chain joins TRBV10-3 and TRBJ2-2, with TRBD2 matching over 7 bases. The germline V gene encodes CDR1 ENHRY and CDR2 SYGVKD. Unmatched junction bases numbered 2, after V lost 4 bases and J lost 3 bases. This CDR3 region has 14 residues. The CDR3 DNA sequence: TGTGCCATCAGTGCCCTAGCGGACACCGGGGAGCTGTTTTTT. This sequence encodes CAISALADTGELFF.

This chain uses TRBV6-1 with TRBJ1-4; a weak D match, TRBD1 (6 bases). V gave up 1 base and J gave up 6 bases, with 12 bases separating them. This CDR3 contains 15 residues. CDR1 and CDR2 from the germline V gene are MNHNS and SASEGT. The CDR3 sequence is CASSEVWQGYEKLFF. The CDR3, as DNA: TGTGCCAGCAGTGAAGTGTGGCAGGGGTATGAAAAACTGTTTTTT.

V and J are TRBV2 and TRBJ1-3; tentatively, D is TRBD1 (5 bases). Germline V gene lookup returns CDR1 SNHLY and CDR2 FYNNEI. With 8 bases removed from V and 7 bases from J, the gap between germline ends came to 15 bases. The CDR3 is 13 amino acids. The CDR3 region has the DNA TGTGCCAGCGCCGGGACTGTTGGGAACACCATATATTTT. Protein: CASAGTVGNTIYF.

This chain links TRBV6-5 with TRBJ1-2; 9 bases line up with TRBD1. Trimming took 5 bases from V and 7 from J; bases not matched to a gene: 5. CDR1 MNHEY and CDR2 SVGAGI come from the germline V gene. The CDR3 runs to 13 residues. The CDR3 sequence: CASSRTGGAGYTF. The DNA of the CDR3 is TGTGCCAGCAGTCGCACAGGGGGCGCTGGCTACACCTTC.

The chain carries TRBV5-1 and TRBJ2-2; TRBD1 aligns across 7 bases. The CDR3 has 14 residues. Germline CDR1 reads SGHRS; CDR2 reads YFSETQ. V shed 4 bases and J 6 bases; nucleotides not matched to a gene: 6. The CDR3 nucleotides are TGCGCCAGCAGCAGACAGGGAAACGCCGGGGAGCTGTTTTTT. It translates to CASSRQGNAGELFF.

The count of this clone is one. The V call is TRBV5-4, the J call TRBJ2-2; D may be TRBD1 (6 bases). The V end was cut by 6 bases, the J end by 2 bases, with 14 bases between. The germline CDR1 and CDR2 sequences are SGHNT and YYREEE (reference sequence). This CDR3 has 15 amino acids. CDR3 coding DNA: TGTGCCAGCACTCTCCAGGGGCTTAACACCGGGGAGCTGTTTTTT. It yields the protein CASTLQGLNTGELFF.

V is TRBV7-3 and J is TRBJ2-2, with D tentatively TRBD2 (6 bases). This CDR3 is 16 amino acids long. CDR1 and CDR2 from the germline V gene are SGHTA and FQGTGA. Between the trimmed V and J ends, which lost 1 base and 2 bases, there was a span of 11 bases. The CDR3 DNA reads TGTGCCAGCAGCTTAAGAAGGGGACTCAACACCGGGGAGCTGTTTTTT. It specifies CASSLRRGLNTGELFF.

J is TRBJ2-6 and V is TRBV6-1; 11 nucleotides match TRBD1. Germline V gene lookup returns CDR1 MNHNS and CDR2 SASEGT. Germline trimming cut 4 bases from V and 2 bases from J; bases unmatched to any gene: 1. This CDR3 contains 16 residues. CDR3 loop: CASSGTGGAGANVLTF. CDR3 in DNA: TGTGCCAGCAGTGGGACAGGGGGCGCTGGGGCCAACGTCCTGACTTTC.

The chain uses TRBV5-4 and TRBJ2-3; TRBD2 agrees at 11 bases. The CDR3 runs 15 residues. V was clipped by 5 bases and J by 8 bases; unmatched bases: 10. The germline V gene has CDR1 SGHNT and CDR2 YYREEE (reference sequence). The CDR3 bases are TGTGCCAGCAGAAGTACTAGCGGGAGTGGGGGTACGCAGTATTTT. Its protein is CASRSTSGSGGTQYF. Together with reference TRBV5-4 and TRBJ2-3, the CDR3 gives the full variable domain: ETGVTQSPTHLIKTRGQQVTLRCSSQSGHNTVSWYQQALGQGPQFIFQYYREEENGRGNFPPRFSGLQFPNYSSELNVNALELDDSALYLCASRSTSGSGGTQYFGPGTRLTVL.

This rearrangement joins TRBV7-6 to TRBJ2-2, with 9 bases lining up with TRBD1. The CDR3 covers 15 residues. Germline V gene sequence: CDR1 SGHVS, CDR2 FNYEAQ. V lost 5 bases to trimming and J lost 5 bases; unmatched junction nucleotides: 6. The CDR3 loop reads CASSLGTGRTGELFF. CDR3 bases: TGTGCCAGCAGCCTCGGGACAGGGAGGACCGGGGAGCTGTTTTTT. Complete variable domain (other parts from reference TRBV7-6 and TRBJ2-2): GAGVSQSPRYKVTKRGQDVALRCDPISGHVSLYWYRQALGQGPEFLTYFNYEAQQDKSGLPNDRFSAERPEGSISTLTIQRTEQRDSAMYRCASSLGTGRTGELFFGEGSRLTVL.

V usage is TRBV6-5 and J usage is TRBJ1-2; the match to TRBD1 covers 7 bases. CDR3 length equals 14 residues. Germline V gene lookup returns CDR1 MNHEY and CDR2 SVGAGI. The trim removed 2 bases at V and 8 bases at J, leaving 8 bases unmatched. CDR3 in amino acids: CASSYAGTVNGYTF. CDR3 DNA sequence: TGTGCCAGCAGTTACGCGGGGACAGTTAACGGCTACACCTTC.

Written as DNA, the CDR3 is TGTGCCAGTAGTATACAGCCCGGGGGTAATGAAAAACTGTTTTTT. The encoded protein is CASSIQPGGNEKLFF. V is TRBV19 and J is TRBJ1-4, with TRBD1 as a possible D gene (5 bases). The V end was cut by 2 bases, the J end by 4 bases, with 11 bases between. This CDR3 region has 15 residues. Germline V gives CDR1 LNHDA, CDR2 SQIVND (reference sequence). Filled out from reference TRBV19 and TRBJ1-4, the complete variable domain reads DGGITQSPKYLFRKEGQNVTLSCEQNLNHDAMYWYRQDPGQGLRLIYYSQIVNDFQKGDIAEGYSVSREKKESFPLTVTSAQKNPTAFYLCASSIQPGGNEKLFFGSGTQLSVL.

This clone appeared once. The CDR3 loop is CASRGGVYEQYF. CDR3 coding DNA: TGTGCCAGCCGGGGGGGGGTATACGAGCAGTACTTC. This sequence joins TRBV11-2 and TRBJ2-7; 8 bases are shared with TRBD2. J was trimmed by 4 bases and V by 8 bases; bases with no gene match: 4. This CDR3 contains 12 residues. CDR1 is SGHAT, CDR2 FQNNGV, per germline.